The TCR beta chain under discussion was sequenced for a study of molecular identifiers for immune sequencing clone quantification. In the study overall: Replicate runs used RNA from about 20,000 or 100,000 naive CD8 cells, which was split five ways into aliquots, and four of those aliquots were then sequenced. Findings and limits, study-wide: Naive cells had under 1% of molecules in clones above 20 RNA copies, effectors over 98%.

TCRdb re-called the PCR reads with MiXCR, one entry per CDR3 protein. The sample has about 39,000 distinct CDR3 sequences, about 18% seen once; the top ten hold about 7.4%. Worth noting for this clonotype: Its specificity is not known.

The CD8+CD4-CCR7+CD45RA+ phenotype defined the sorted naive CD8 T cells. This sequence originates from a human donor in good health. Some libraries in this study had Jurkat cell RNA spiked in. The specimen sequenced was naive CD8+ T cells from blood, with Jurkat cell RNA spiked in. Subset indicated: FACS-sorted CD8+CD4-CCR7+CD45RA+ naive T cells.

The CDR3 region has the DNA TGTGCCAGCAGCCCCTTCGCTTCAAAGGCAGATACGCAGTATTTT. It specifies CASSPFASKADTQYF. The V and J genes are TRBV11-2 and TRBJ2-3; D uncertain. The CDR3 totals 15 residues. The V gene's germline CDR1 is SGHAT and CDR2 FQNNGV. Trimming removed 5 bases at V and 4 bases at J, with 16 bases between.